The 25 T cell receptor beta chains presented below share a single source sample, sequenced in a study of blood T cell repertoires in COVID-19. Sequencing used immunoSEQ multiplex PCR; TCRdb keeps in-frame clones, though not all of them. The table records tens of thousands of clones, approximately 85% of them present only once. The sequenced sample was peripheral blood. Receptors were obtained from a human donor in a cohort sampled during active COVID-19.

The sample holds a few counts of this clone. As DNA, the CDR3 is TGTGCCATCAGCGGAAACCAAGCGGGGGGCCACTACAATGAGCAGTTCTTC. Its protein product is CAISGNQAGGHYNEQFF. This chain links TRBV10-3 with TRBJ2-1; TRBD2 matches at 9 bases. V was pared by 6 bases and J by 3 bases, with 12 bases of the junction left unmatched. CDR1 and CDR2 from the germline V gene are ENHRY and SYGVKD. This CDR3 has 17 residues.

The CDR3 sequence is CASSYSAGRGRETQYF. Here the CDR3 DNA reads TGTGCCAGCAGTTACTCGGCTGGGAGAGGGCGGGAGACCCAGTACTTC. The V gene is TRBV6-5, the J gene TRBJ2-5; D possibly corresponds to TRBD2 (5 bases). Germline V gene lookup returns CDR1 MNHEY and CDR2 SVGAGI. V lost 0 bases to trimming and J lost 5 bases, with 16 bases between them. CDR3 length: 16 amino acids.

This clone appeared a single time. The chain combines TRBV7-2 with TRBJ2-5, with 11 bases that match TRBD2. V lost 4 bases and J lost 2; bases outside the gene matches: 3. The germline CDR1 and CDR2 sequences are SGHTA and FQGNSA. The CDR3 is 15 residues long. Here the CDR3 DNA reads TGTGCCAGCAGCTCCAGGACTAGCGGGCAAGAGACCCAGTACTTC. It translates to CASSSRTSGQETQYF.

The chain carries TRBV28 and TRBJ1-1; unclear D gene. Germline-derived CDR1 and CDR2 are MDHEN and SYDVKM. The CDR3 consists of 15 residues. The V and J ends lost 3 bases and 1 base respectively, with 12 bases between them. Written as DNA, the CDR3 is TGTGCCAGCAGTTTTACTAGGGTTGGGAACACTGAAGCTTTCTTT. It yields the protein CASSFTRVGNTEAFF.

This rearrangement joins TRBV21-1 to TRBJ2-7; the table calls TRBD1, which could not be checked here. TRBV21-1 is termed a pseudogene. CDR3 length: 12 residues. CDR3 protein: CASSTTGHEQYF. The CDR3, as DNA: TGTGCCAGCAGTACGACAGGACACGAGCAGTACTTC.

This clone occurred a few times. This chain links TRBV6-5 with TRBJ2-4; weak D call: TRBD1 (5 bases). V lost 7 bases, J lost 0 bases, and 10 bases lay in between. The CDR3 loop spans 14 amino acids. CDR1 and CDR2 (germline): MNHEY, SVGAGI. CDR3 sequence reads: CASKSDRAKNIQYF. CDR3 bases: TGTGCCAGCAAGAGCGACAGAGCCAAAAACATTCAGTACTTC.

CDR3 bases: TGTGCCAGCACCGGGACCACGGGGGTGGAGACCCAGTACTTC. Its translation: CASTGTTGVETQYF. The genes are TRBV6-5 and TRBJ2-5, with TRBD2 as a possible D gene (6 bases). This CDR3 comprises 14 residues. Germline V lookup: CDR1 MNHEY, CDR2 SVGAGI. V was shortened by 7 bases and J by 5 bases, with 17 bases between the two germline ends.

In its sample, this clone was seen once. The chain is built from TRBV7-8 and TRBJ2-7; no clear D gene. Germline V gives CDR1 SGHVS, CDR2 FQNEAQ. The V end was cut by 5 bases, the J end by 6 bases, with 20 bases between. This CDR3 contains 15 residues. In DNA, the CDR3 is TGTGCCAGCAGCCCCCAGAGAGCGTCGGTAGTCGAGCAGTACTTC. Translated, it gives CASSPQRASVVEQYF.

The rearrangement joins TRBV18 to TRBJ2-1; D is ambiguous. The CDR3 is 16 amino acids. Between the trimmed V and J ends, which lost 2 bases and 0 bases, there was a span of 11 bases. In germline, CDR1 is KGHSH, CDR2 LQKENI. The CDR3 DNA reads TGTGCCAGCTCACCATTTGGCCCAACCTCCTACAATGAGCAGTTCTTC. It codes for CASSPFGPTSYNEQFF.

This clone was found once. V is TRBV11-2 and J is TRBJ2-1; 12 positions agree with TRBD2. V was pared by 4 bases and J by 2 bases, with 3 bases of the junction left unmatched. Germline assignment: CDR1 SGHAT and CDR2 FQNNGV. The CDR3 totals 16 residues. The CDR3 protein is CASSYLAGGTYNEQFF. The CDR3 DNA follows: TGTGCCAGCAGCTATCTAGCGGGGGGGACCTACAATGAGCAGTTCTTC.

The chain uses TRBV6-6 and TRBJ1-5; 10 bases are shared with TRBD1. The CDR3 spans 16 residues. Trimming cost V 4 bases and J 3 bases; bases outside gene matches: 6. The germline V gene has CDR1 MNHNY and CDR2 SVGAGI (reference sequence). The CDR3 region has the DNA TGTGCCAGCAGTTCCAAGACAGGGGGCCCCAATCAGCCCCAGCATTTT. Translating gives CASSSKTGGPNQPQHF.

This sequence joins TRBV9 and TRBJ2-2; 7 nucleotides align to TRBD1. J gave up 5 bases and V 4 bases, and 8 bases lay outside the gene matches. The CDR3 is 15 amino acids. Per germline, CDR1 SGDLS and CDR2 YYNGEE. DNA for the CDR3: TGTGCCAGCAGCCCCCGGCGACAGGGAACCGGGGAGCTGTTTTTT. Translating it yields CASSPRRQGTGELFF.

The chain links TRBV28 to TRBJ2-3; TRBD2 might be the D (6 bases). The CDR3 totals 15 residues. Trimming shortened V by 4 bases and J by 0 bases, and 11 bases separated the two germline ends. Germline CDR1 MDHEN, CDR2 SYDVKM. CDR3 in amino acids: CASSSPGDSTDTQYF. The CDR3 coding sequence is TGTGCCAGCAGTTCCCCGGGGGACAGCACAGATACGCAGTATTTT. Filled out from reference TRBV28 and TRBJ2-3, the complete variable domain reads DVKVTQSSRYLVKRTGEKVFLECVQDMDHENMFWYRQDPGLGLRLIYFSYDVKMKEKGDIPEGYSVSREKKERFSLILESASTNQTSMYLCASSSPGDSTDTQYFGPGTRLTVL.

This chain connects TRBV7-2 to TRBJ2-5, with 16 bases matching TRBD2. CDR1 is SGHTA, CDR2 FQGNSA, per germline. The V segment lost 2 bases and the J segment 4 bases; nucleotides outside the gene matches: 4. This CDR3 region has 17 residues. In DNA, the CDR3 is TGTGCCAGCAGCTTAACCGGGACTAGCGGGGGGGCAGAGACCCAGTACTTC. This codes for CASSLTGTSGGAETQYF. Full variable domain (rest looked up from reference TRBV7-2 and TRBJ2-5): GAGVSQSPSNKVTEKGKDVELRCDPISGHTALYWYRQSLGQGLEFLIYFQGNSAPDKSGLPSDRFSAERTGGSVSTLTIQRTQQEDSAVYLCASSLTGTSGGAETQYFGPGTRLLVL.

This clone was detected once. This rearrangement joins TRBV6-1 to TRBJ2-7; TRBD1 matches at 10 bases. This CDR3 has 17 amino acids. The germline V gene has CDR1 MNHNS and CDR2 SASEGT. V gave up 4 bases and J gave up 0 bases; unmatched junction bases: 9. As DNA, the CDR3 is TGTGCCAGCAGTGTTCCCGGGACAGGGGCCCCCTCCTACGAGCAGTACTTC. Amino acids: CASSVPGTGAPSYEQYF.

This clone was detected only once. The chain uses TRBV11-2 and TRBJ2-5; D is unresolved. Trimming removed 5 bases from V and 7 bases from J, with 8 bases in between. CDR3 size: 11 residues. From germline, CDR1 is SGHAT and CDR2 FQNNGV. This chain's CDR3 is CASSVALTQYF. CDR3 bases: TGTGCCAGCAGCGTAGCCTTGACCCAGTACTTC.

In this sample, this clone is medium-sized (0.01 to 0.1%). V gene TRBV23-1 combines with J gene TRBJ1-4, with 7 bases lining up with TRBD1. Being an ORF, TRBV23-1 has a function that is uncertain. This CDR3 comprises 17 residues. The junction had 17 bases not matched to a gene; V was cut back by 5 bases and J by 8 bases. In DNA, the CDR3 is TGCGCCAGCAGTACCCCTCGATGGACAGGACGGGAAGAAAAACTGTTTTTT. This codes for CASSTPRWTGREEKLFF.

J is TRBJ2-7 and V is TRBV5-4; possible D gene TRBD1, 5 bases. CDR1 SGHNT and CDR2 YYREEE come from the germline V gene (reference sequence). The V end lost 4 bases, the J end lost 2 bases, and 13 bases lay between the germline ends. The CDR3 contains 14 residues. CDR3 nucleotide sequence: TGTGCCAGCAGCCCCAAAGACAGAACCTACGAGCAGTACTTC. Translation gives CASSPKDRTYEQYF.

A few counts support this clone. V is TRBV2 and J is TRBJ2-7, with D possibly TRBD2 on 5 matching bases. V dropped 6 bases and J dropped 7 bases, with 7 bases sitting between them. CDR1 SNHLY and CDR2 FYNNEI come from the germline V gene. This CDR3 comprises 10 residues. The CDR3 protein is CASREAEQYF. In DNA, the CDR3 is TGTGCCAGCAGGGAGGCAGAGCAGTACTTC.

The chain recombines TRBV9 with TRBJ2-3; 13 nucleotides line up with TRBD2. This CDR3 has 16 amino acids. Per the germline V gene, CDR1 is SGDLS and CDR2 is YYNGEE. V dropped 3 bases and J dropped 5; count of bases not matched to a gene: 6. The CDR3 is CASSDGTSGIGDTQYF. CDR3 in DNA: TGTGCCAGCAGCGACGGGACTAGCGGGATCGGAGATACGCAGTATTTT.

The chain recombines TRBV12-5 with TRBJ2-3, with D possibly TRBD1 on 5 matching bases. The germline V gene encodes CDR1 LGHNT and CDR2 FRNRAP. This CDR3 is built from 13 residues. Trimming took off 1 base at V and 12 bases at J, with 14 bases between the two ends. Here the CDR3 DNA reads TGTGCTAGTGGTTTGGCGGGCCAGGGAACCCAGTATTTT. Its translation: CASGLAGQGTQYF. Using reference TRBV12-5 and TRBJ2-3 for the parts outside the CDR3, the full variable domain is DARVTQTPRHKVTEMGQEVTMRCQPILGHNTVFWYRQTMMQGLELLAYFRNRAPLDDSGMPKDRFSAEMPDATLATLKIQPSEPRDSAVYFCASGLAGQGTQYFGPGTRLTVL.

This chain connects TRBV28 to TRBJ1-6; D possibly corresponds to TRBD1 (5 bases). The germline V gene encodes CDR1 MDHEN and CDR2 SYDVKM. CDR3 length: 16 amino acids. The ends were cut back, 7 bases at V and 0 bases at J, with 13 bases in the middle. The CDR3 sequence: CASKVGGTSYNSPLHF. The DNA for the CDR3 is TGTGCCAGCAAGGTTGGGGGGACCTCCTATAATTCACCCCTCCACTTT.

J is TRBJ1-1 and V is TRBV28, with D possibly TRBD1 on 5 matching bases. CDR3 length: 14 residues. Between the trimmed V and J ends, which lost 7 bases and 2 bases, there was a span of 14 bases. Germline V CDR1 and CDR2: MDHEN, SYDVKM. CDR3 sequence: CASTPGLPNTEAFF. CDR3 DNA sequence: TGTGCCAGCACCCCGGGACTCCCAAACACTGAAGCTTTCTTT. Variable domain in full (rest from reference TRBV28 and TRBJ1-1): DVKVTQSSRYLVKRTGEKVFLECVQDMDHENMFWYRQDPGLGLRLIYFSYDVKMKEKGDIPEGYSVSREKKERFSLILESASTNQTSMYLCASTPGLPNTEAFFGQGTRLTVV.

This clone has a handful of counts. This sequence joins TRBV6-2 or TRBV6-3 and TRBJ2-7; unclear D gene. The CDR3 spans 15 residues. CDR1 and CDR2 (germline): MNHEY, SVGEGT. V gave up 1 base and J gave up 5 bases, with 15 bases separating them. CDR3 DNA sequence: TGTGCCAGCAGTTACTTCCGAGGCCCGCCCCACGAGCAGTACTTC. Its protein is CASSYFRGPPHEQYF.

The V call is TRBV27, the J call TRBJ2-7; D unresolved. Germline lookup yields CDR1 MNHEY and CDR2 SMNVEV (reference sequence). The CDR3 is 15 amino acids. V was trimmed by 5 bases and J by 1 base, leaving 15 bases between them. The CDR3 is CASSRVMGRSYEQYF. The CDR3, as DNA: TGTGCCAGCAGTCGGGTGATGGGTAGATCCTACGAGCAGTACTTC.